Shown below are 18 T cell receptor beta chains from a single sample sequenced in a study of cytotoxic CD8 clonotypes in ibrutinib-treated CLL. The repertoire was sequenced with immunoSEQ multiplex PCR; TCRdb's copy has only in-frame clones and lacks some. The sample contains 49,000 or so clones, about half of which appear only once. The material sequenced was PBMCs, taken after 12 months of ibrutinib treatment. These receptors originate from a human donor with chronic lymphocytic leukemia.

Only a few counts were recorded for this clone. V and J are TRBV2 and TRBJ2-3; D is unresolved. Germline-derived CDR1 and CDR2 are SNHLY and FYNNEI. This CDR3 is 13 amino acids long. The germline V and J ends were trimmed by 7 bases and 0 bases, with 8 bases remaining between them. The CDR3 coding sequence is TGTGCCAGCAAATTAAGCAGCACAGATACGCAGTATTTT. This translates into CASKLSSTDTQYF.

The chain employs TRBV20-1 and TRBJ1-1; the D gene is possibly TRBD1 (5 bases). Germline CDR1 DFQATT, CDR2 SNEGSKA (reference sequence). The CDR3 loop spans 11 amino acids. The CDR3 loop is CKTVMNTEAFF. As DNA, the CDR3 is TGCAAGACAGTTATGAACACTGAAGCTTTCTTT.

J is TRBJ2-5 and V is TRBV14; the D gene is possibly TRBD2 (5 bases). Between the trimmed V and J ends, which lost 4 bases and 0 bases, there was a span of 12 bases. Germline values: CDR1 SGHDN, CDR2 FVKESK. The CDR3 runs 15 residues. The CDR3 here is CASSRVGRNQETQYF. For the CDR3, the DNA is TGTGCCAGCAGCCGAGTGGGGAGAAACCAAGAGACCCAGTACTTC.

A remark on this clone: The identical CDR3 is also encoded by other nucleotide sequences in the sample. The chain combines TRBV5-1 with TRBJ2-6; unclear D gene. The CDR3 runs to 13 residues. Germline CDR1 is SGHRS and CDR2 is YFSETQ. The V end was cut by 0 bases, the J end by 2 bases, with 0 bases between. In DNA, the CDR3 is TGCGCCAGCAGCTTGGCTGGGGCCAACGTCCTGACTTTC. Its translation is CASSLAGANVLTF.

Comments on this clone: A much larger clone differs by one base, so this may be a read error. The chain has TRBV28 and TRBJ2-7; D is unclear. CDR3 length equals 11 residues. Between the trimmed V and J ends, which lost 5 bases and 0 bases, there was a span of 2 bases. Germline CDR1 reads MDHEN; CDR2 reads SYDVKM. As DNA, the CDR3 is TGTGCCAGCAGTACCTCCTACGAGCAGTACTTC. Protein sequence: CASSTSYEQYF.

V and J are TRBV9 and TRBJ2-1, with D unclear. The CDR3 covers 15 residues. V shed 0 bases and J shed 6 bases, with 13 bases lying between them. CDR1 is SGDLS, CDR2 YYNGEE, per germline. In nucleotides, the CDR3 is TGTGCCAGCAGCGTAGGCACCGGACCGCTCAATGAGCAGTTCTTC. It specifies CASSVGTGPLNEQFF.

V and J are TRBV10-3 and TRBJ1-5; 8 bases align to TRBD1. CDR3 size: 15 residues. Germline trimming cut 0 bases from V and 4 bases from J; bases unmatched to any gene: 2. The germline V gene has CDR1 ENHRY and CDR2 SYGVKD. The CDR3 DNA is TGTGCCATCAGTGAGTCGAGACAGGGGAATCAGCCCCAGCATTTT. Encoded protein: CAISESRQGNQPQHF.

CDR3 sequence reads: CASSIMVGTYNEQFF. The CDR3 DNA follows: TGTGCCAGTAGTATTATGGTAGGGACGTACAATGAGCAGTTCTTC. The chain carries TRBV19 and TRBJ2-1; the D gene could be TRBD1 or TRBD2 (5 bases each). Germline lookup yields CDR1 LNHDA and CDR2 SQIVND (reference sequence). This CDR3 is built from 15 residues. Trimming removed 3 bases from V and 4 bases from J, with 13 bases in between.

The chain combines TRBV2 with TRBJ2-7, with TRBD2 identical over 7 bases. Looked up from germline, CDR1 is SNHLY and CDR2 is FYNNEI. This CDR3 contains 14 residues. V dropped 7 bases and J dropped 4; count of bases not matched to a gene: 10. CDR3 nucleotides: TGTGCCAGCACCGAGAGCCCGGGAGGTTACGAGCAGTACTTC. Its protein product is CASTESPGGYEQYF.

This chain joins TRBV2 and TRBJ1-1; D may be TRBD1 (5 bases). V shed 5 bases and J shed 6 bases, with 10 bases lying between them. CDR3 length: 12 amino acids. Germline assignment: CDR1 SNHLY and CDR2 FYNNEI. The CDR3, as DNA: TGTGCCAGCAGTCTTGGGGGATCTGAAGCTTTCTTT. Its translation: CASSLGGSEAFF.

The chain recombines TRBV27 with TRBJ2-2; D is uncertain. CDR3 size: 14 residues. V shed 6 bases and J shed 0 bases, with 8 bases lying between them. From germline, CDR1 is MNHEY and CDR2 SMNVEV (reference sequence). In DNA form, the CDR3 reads TGTGCCAGCAGACCCCCGTCGAACACCGGGGAGCTGTTTTTT. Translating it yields CASRPPSNTGELFF.

For the CDR3, the DNA is TGCGCCAGCAGCCAAGTCCGGGGGGGAACCGGGGAGCTGTTTTTT. Residues: CASSQVRGGTGELFF. The chain uses TRBV4-1 and TRBJ2-2, with 8 bases identical to TRBD2. Trimming removed 1 base from V and 5 bases from J; junction bases left unmatched: 3. Germline CDR1 MGHRA, CDR2 YSYEKL. The CDR3 contains 15 residues.

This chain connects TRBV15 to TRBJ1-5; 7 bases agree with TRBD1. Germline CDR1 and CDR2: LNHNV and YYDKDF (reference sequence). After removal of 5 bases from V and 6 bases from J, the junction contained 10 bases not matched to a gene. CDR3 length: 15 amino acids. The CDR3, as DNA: TGTGCCACCAGCGGTTATGAGACAGGGCGTCAGCCCCAGCATTTT. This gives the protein CATSGYETGRQPQHF.

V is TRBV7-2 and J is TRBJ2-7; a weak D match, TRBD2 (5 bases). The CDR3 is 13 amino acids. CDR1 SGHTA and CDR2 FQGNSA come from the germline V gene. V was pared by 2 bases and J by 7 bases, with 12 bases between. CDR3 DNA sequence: TGTGCCAGCAGCTTAATAATGAGGGCGGAGCAGTACTTC. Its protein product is CASSLIMRAEQYF.

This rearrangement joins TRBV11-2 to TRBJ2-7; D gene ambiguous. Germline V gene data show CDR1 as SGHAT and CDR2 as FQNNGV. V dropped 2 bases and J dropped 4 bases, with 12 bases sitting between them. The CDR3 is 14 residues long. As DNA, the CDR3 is TGTGCCAGCAGCTTATTTTCTATTCAATACGAGCAGTACTTC. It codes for CASSLFSIQYEQYF.

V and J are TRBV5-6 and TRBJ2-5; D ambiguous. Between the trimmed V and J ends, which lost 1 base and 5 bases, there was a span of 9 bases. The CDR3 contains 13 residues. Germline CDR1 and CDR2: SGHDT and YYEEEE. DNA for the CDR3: TGTGCCAGCAGCTTGAATATTGGGGAGACCCAGTACTTC. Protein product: CASSLNIGETQYF.

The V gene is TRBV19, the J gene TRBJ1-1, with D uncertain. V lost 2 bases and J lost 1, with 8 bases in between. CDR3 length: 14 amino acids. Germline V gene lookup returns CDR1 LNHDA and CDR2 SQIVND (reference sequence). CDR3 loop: CASSITTPNTEAFF. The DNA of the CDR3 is TGTGCCAGTAGTATAACGACACCGAACACTGAAGCTTTCTTT.

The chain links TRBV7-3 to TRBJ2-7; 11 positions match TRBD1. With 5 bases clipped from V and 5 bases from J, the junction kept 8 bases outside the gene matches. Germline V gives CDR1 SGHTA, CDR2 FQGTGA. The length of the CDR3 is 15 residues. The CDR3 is CASSLGTGGKNEQYF. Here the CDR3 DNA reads TGTGCCAGCAGCCTCGGGACAGGGGGAAAGAACGAGCAGTACTTC.